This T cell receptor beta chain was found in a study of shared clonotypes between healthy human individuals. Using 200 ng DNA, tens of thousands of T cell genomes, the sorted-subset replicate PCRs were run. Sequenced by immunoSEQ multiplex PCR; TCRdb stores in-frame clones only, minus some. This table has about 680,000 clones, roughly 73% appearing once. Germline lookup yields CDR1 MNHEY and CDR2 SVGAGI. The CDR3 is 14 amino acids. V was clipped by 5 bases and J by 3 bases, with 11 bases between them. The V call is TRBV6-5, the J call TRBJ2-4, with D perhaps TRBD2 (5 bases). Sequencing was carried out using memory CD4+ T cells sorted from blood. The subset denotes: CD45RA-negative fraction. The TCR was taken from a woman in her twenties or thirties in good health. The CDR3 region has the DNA TGTGCCAGCAGTCCTCTAGCTGTCAAAAACATTCAGTACTTC. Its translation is CASSPLAVKNIQYF.